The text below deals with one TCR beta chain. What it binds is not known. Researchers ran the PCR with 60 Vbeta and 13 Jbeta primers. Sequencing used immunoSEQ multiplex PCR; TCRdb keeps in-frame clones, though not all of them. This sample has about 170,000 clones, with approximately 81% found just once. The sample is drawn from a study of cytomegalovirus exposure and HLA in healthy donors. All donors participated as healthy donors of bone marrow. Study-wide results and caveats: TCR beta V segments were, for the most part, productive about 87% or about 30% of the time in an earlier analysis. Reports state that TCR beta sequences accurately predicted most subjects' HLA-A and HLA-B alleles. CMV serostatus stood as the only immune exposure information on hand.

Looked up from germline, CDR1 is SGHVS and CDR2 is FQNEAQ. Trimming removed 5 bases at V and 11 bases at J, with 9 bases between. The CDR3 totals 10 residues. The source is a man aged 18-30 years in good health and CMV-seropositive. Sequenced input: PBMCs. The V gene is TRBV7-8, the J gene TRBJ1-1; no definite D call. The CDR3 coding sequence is TGTGCCAGCAGCCGTATCGAGGCTTTCTTT. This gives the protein CASSRIEAFF.